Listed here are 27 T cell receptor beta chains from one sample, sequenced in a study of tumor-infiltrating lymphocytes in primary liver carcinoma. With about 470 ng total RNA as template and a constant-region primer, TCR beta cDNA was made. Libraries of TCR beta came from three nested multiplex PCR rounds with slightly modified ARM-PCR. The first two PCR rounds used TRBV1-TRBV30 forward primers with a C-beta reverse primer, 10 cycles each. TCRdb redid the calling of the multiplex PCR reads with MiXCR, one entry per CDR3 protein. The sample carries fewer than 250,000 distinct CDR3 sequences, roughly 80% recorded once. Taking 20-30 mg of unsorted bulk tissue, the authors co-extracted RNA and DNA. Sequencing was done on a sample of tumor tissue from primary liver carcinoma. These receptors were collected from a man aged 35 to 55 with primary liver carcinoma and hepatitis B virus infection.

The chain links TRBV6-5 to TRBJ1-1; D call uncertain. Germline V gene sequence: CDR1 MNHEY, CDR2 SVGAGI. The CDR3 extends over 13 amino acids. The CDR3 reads CTGSLASYTEAFF. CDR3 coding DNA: TGTACCGGCAGTCTAGCCAGTTACACTGAAGCTTTCTTT.

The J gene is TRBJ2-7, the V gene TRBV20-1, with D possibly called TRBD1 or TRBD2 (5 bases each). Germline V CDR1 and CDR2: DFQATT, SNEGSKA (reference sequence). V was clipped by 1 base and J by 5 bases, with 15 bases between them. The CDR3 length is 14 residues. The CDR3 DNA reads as TGCAGTGCTAGAGTCGGGCTAGGGGACCACGAGCAGTACTTC. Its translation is CSARVGLGDHEQYF.

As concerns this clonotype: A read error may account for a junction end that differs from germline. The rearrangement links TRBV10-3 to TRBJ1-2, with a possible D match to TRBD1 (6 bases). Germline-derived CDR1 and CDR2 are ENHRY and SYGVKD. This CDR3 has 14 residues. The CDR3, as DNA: TGCGCCATCAATGAGTCGTCAGGGGACTATGGCTACACCTTC. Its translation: CAINESSGDYGYTF.

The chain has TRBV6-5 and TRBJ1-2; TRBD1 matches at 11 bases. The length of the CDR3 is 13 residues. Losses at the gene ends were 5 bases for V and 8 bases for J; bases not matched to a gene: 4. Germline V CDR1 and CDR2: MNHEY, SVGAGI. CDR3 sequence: CASSGQGASGYTF. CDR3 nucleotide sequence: TGTGCCAGCAGTGGACAGGGGGCGAGCGGCTACACCTTC.

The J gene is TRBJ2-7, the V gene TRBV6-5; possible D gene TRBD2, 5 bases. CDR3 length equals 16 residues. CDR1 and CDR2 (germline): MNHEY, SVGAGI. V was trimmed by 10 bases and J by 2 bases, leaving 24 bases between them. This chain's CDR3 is CAIIYSLGEEAYEQYF. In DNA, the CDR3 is TGTGCCATCATTTACTCCCTCGGAGAGGAGGCCTACGAGCAGTACTTC.

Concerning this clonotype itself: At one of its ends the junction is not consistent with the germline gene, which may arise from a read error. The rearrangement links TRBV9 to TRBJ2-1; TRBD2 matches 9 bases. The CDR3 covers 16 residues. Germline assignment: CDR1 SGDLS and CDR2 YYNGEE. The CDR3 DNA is TGTCCCAGCAGCGTAGGGCCAGCGGGAGGCGACAATGAGCAGTTCTTC. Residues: CPSSVGPAGGDNEQFF.

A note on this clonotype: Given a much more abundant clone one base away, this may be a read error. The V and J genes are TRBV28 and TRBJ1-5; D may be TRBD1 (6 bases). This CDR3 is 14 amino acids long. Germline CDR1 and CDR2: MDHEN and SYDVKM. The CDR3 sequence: CTSTPGDGNQPQHF. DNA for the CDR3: TGTACCAGCACCCCAGGGGACGGCAATCAGCCCCAGCATTTT. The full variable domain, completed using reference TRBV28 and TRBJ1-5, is DVKVTQSSRYLVKRTGEKVFLECVQDMDHENMFWYRQDPGLGLRLIYFSYDVKMKEKGDIPEGYSVSREKKERFSLILESASTNQTSMYLCTSTPGDGNQPQHFGDGTRLSIL.

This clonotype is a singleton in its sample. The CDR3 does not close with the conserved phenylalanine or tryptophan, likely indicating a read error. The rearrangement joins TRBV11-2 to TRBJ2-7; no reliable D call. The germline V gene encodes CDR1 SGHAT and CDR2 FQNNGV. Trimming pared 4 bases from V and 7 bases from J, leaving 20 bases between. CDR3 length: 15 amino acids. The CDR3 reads CASSSGRFYAREQYS. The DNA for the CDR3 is TGTGCCAGCAGCTCCGGACGGTTTTACGCGCGTGAGCAGTACTCC.

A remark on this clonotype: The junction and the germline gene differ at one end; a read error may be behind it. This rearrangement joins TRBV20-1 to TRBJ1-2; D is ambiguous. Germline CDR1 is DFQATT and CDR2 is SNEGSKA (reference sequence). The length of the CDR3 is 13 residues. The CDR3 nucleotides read TGCAGTGTTAGAGATTGGGATAACTATGGCTACACCTTC. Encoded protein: CSVRDWDNYGYTF.

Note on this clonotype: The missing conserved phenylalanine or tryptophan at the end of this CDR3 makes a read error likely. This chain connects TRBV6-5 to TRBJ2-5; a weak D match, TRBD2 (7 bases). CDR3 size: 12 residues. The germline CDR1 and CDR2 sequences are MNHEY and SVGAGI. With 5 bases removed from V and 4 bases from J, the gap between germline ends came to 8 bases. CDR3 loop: CASSRGGETQYL. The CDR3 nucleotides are TGTGCCAGCAGTAGGGGGGGAGAGACCCAGTACTTA.

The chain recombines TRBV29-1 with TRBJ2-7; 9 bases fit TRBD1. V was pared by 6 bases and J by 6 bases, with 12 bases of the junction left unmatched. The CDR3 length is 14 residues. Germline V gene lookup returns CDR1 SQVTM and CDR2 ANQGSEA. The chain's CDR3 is CSVLVTGGEGEQYF. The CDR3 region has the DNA TGCAGCGTACTAGTTACAGGGGGCGAAGGCGAGCAGTACTTC.

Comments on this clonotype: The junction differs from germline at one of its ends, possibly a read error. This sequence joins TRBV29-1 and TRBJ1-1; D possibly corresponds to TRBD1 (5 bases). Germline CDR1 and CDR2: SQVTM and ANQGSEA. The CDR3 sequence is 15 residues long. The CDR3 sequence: CCVLPGWGMNTEALF. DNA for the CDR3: TGCTGCGTTCTTCCGGGGTGGGGGATGAACACTGAAGCTTTGTTT. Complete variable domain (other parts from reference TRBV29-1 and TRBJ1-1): SAVISQKPSRDICQRGTSLTIQCQVDSQVTMMFWYRQQPGQSLTLIATANQGSEATYESGFVIDKFPISRPNLTFSTLTVSNMSPEDSSIYLCCVLPGWGMNTEALFGQGTRLTVV.

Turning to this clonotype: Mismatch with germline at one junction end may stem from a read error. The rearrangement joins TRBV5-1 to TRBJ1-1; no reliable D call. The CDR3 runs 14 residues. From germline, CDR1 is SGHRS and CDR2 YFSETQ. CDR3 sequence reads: CASSLAGGLSEDFF. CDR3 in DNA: TGCGCCAGCAGCTTGGCCGGAGGACTCTCGGAAGATTTCTTT.

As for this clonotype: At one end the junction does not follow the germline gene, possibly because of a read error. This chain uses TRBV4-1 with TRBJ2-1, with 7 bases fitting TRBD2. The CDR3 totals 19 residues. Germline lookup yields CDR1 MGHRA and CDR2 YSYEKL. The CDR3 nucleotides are TGCGCCAGTAGCCAAGGGCGAGGAGGGAGGGCCAGGGTTCGCAATGAGCAGTTCTTC. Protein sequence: CASSQGRGGRARVRNEQFF.

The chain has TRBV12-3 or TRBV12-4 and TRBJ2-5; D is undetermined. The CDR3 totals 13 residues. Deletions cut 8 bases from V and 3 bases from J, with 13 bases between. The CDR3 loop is CASVWGWKETQYF. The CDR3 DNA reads TGTGCCAGCGTATGGGGATGGAAAGAGACCCAGTACTTC.

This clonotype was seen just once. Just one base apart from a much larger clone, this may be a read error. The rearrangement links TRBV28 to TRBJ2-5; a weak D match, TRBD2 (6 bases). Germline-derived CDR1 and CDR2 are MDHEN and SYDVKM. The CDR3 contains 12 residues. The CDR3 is CASSWGTETQNF. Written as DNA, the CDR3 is TGTGCCAGCAGTTGGGGGACTGAGACCCAGAACTTC.

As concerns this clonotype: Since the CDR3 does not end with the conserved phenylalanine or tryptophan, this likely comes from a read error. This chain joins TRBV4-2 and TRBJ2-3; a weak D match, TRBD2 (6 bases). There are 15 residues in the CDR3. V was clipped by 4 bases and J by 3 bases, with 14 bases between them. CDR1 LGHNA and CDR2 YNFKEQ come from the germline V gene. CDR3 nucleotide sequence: TGTGCCAGCAGCCGAAGGACGGGGGAAACAGATACGCAGTATTTA. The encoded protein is CASSRRTGETDTQYL.

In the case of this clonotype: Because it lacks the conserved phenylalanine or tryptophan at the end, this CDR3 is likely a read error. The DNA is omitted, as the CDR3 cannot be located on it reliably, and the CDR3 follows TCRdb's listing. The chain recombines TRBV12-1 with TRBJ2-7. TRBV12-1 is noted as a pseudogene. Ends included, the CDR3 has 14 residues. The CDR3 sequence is CARSFDTRSYEQYL.

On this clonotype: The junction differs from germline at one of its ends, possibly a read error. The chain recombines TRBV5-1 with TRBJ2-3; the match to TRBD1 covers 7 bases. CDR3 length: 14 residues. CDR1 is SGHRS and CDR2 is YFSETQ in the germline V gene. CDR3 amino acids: CASSLGQGSGTQYF. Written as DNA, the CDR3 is TGCGCCAGCAGCTTGGGACAGGGCTCAGGTACGCAGTACTTT.

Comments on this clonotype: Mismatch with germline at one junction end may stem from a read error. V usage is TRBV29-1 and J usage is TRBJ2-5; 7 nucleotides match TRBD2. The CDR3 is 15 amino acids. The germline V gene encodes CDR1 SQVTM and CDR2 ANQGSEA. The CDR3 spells CSVRTRGSWAETQNF. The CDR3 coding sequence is TGTAGCGTTCGGACTAGAGGGAGTTGGGCAGAGACCCAGAACTTC.

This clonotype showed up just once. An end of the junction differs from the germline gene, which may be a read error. The CDR3 sequence is CDSSLVDQPQHF. As DNA, the CDR3 is TGTGACAGCAGCTTGGTGGATCAACCCCAGCATTTT. The chain joins TRBV5-6 to TRBJ1-5; D ambiguous. This CDR3 spans 12 amino acids. CDR1 SGHDT and CDR2 YYEEEE come from the germline V gene.

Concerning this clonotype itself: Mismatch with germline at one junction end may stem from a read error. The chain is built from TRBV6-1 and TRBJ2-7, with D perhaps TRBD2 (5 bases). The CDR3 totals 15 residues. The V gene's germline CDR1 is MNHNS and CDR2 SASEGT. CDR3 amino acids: CASRRLGRVHYERCF. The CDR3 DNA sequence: TGTGCCAGCAGGCGCCTAGGAAGGGTCCACTACGAGCGGTGCTTC.

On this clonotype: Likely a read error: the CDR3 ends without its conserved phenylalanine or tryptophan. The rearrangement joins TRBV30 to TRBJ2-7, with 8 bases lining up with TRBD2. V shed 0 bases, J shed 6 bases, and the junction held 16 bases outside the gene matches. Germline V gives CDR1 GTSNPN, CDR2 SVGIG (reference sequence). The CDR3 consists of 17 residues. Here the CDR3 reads CAWSVIHAGGHYGEQYL. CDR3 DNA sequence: TGTGCCTGGAGTGTAATACACGCGGGGGGCCACTACGGCGAGCAGTACTTA.

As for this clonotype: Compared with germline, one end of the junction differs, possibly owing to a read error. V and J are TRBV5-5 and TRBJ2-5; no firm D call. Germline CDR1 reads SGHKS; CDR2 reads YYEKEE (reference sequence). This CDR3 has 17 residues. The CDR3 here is CVSSFRPRGNLGVTQYF. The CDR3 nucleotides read TGTGTCAGCAGCTTTCGACCACGAGGAAACCTGGGTGTGACCCAGTACTTC. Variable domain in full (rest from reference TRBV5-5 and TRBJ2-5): DAGVTQSPTHLIKTRGQQVTLRCSPISGHKSVSWYQQVLGQGPQFIFQYYEKEERGRGNFPDRFSARQFPNYSSELNVNALLLGDSALYLCVSSFRPRGNLGVTQYFGPGTRLLVL.

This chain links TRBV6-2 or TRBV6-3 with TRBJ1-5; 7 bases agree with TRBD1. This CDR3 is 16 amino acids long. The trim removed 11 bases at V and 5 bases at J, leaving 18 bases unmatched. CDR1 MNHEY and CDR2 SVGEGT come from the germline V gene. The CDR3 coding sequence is TGTGCCTGCTGTCCCCACAGGGGTCTGTGGGATCAGCCCCAGCATTTT. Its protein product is CACCPHRGLWDQPQHF.

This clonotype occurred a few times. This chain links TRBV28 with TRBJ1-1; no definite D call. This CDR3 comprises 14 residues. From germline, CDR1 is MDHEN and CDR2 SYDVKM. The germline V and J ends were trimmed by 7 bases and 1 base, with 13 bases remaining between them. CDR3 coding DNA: TGTGCCAGCAACTTGGGGAGTTGGAACACTGAAGCTTTCTTT. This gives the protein CASNLGSWNTEAFF.

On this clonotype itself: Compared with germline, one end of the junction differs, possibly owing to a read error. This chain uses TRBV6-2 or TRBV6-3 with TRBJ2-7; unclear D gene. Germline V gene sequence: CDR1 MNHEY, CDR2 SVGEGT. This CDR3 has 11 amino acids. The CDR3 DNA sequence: TGTGCACTCAGCGCCGGTTACGAGGAGTACTTC. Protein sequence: CALSAGYEEYF.